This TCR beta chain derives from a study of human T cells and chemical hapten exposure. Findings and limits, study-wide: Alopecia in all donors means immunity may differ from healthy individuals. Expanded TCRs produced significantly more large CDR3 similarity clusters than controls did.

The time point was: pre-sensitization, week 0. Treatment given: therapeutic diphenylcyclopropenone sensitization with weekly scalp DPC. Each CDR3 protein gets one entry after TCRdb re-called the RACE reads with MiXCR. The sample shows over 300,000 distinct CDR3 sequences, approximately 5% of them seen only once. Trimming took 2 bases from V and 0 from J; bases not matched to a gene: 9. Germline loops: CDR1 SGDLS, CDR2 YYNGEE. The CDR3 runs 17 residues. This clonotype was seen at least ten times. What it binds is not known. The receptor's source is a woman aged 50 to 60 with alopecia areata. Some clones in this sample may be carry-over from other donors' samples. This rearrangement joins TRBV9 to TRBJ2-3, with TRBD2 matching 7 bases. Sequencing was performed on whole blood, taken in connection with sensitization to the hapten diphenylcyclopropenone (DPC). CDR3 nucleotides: TGTGCCAGCAGCGTTCCTAGGAGCGGGACTAGCACAGATACGCAGTATTTT. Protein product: CASSVPRSGTSTDTQYF.